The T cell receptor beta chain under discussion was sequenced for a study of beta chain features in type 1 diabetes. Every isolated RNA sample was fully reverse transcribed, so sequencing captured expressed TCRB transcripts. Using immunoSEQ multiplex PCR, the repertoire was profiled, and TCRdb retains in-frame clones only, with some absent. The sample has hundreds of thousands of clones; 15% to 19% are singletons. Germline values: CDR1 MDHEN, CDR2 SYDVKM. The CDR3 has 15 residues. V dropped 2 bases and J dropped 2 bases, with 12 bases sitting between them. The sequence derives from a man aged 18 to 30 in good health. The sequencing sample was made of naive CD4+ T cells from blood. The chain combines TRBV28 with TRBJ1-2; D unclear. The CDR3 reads CASSLNSRGNYGYTF. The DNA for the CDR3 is TGTGCCAGCAGTTTAAATTCGCGAGGGAACTATGGCTACACCTTC.